The clone carrying this T cell receptor (beta chain) occurred a few times. Its antigen is undetermined. The CDR3 has 19 residues. V lost 2 bases to trimming and J lost 7 bases; unmatched junction nucleotides: 11. The V gene's germline CDR1 is MGHRA and CDR2 YSYEKL. Combining a sample-barcoded 5' primer with a J-beta primer mix, a second PCR ran for about 7 to 11 cycles. Every molecule of cDNA carried a tag from a template-switch adaptor with 12 random nucleotides. TCRdb called the 5' RACE reads again in MiXCR, with one record for every CDR3 protein. The table has 750,000 to 950,000 distinct CDR3 sequences, almost 30% seen once. This sample stems from a study of blood T cells in healthy people across ages. Study results and caveats: Naive CD4+ cells and diversity were both higher in long-lived donors than in aged donors.

These data were likewise used in another study, on T cells of mothers and their children.

This TCR was recovered from a woman in her thirties or forties in good health. Sequenced sample: blood. This chain joins TRBV4-1 and TRBJ2-1, with 16 bases lining up with TRBD2. This chain's CDR3 is CASSQWAGTSGGGRNEQFF. The CDR3 bases are TGCGCCAGCAGCCAATGGGCCGGGACTAGCGGGGGGGGCCGGAATGAGCAGTTCTTC.